These T cell receptor beta chains were read from a single sample in a study of cytomegalovirus exposure and HLA in healthy donors. Produced via immunoSEQ multiplex PCR; TCRdb's table is partial and in-frame only. The table lists around 130,000 clones, just under 75% of them singletons. The sample was PBMCs. The receptors here all came from a man between 40 and 49 years old in good health and CMV-seropositive. The CDR3 runs from the conserved cysteine through the conserved F or W. Each record gives: clone size, V gene, D gene, J gene, CDR3 protein, CDR3 DNA. The D gene is left open where the match is weak. Size is stated for part of the rows, as once, few or many counts, or as a class when the clone is expanded.

.,TRBV30,TRBD1,TRBJ1-1,CAWSLGTVYTEAFF,TGTGCCTGGAGCCTCGGGACAGTCTACACTGAAGCTTTCTTT
few,TRBV28,TRBD1,TRBJ1-2,CASSLQQGTGGYTF,TGTGCCAGCAGTTTACAACAGGGGACGGGGGGCTACACCTTC
.,TRBV6-1,TRBD1,TRBJ1-1,CASSPGTENTEAFF,TGTGCCAGCAGTCCCGGGACAGAGAACACTGAAGCTTTCTTT
many,TRBV14,TRBD1,TRBJ2-7,CASSQARGRGHEQYF,TGTGCCAGCAGCCAAGCTAGGGGGCGCGGCCACGAGCAGTACTTC
few,TRBV7-9,.,TRBJ1-1,CASSLTQDEAFF,TGTGCCAGCAGCCTTACACAGGATGAAGCTTTCTTT
.,TRBV7-3,.,TRBJ2-7,CASSPGFSPYEQYF,TGTGCCAGCAGCCCCGGGTTTTCTCCCTACGAGCAGTACTTC
.,TRBV6-5,TRBD1,TRBJ1-2,CASFGTGRAYGYTF,TGTGCCAGCTTCGGGACAGGGCGGGCCTATGGCTACACCTTC
.,TRBV15,TRBD2,TRBJ2-5,CATSRALAGQETQYF,TGTGCCACCAGCAGAGCGCTAGCGGGACAAGAGACCCAGTACTTC
once,TRBV5-6,TRBD1,TRBJ1-4,CASSYDRGNEKLFF,TGTGCCAGCAGCTATGACAGGGGTAATGAAAAACTGTTTTTT
.,TRBV18,TRBD1,TRBJ1-1,CASSQTQGADTEAFF,TGTGCCAGCTCACAAACACAGGGGGCGGACACTGAAGCTTTCTTT
few,TRBV2,TRBD1,TRBJ2-2,CASTPGTGNTGELFF,TGTGCCAGCACCCCGGGGACAGGGAACACCGGGGAGCTGTTTTTT
.,TRBV5-1,TRBD1,TRBJ1-4,CASSRDSTTNEKLFF,TGCGCCAGCAGCAGGGACAGCACAACTAATGAAAAACTGTTTTTT
once,TRBV9,TRBD1,TRBJ1-6,CASSVEGAQPLHF,TGTGCCAGCAGCGTAGAGGGGGCCCAACCCCTCCACTTT
.,TRBV5-1,TRBD1,TRBJ2-7,CASSWGQLEYEQYF,TGCGCCAGCAGCTGGGGACAGCTAGAATACGAGCAGTACTTC
few,TRBV4-1,.,TRBJ2-3,CASSQRLTDTQYF,TGCGCCAGCAGCCAACGACTAACAGATACGCAGTATTTT
.,TRBV14,TRBD2,TRBJ2-1,CASSQSRGLAGTYNEQFF,TGTGCCAGCAGCCAGTCCCGAGGACTAGCGGGAACCTACAATGAGCAGTTCTTC
.,TRBV6-5,.,TRBJ2-7,CASRGWEREQYF,TGTGCCAGCAGGGGCTGGGAGCGGGAGCAGTACTTC
.,TRBV5-5,.,TRBJ1-5,CASSLAGAGQPQHF,TGTGCCAGCAGCTTGGCAGGGGCAGGTCAGCCCCAGCATTTT
.,TRBV11-2,TRBD2,TRBJ2-2,CASSFAGGHTGELFF,TGTGCCAGCAGCTTCGCGGGAGGCCACACCGGGGAGCTGTTTTTT
.,TRBV28,TRBD1,TRBJ1-2,CASSPPTGGHGYTF,TGTGCCAGCAGTCCTCCGACAGGGGGGCATGGCTACACCTTC
.,TRBV2,.,TRBJ1-5,CASSEGVGGRQPQHF,TGTGCCAGCAGTGAAGGGGTTGGCGGGAGGCAGCCCCAGCATTTT
.,TRBV6-5,TRBD1,TRBJ1-1,CASRSTGGGEAFF,TGTGCCAGCCGATCTACAGGGGGGGGAGAAGCTTTCTTT
.,TRBV5-1,TRBD1,TRBJ1-2,CASSLDGDRGFPNYGYTF,TGCGCCAGCAGCTTGGACGGCGACAGGGGCTTTCCTAACTATGGCTACACCTTC
.,TRBV6-1,.,TRBJ2-3,CASSEVGGWTQYF,TGTGCCAGCAGTGAAGTGGGCGGGTGGACGCAGTATTTT
.,TRBV27,TRBD1,TRBJ1-1,CASSFSWGDSNTEAFF,TGTGCCAGCAGTTTCTCTTGGGGGGACAGCAACACTGAAGCTTTCTTT
.,TRBV18,.,TRBJ1-2,CASSPSNYGYTF,TGTGCCAGCTCACCCTCCAACTATGGCTACACCTTC
.,TRBV28,.,TRBJ1-2,CASSLRGNYGYTF,TGTGCCAGCAGTTTACGGGGGAACTATGGCTACACCTTC
few,TRBV5-1,.,TRBJ1-2,CASSLDSSGYTF,TGCGCCAGCAGCTTGGACAGTTCTGGCTACACCTTC
.,TRBV6-5,.,TRBJ1-2,CASSYSGQGILYGYTF,TGTGCCAGCAGTTACTCGGGACAAGGCATCCTCTATGGCTACACCTTC
.,TRBV7-6,.,TRBJ2-5,CASSPDWAGETQYF,TGTGCCAGCAGCCCGGACTGGGCGGGAGAGACCCAGTACTTC
.,TRBV5-4,TRBD2,TRBJ2-7,CASSRGLAGGLNYEQYF,TGTGCCAGCAGCCGGGGACTAGCGGGAGGCTTAAACTACGAGCAGTACTTC
.,TRBV21-1,.,TRBJ2-7,CASSTASHEQYF,TGTGCCAGCAGCACCGCGAGCCACGAGCAGTACTTC
.,TRBV9,.,TRBJ2-1,CASSVVGAPLNEQFF,TGTGCCAGCAGCGTAGTGGGGGCTCCTTTGAATGAGCAGTTCTTC
.,TRBV28,.,TRBJ2-4,CASSLHGAKNIQYF,TGTGCCAGCAGTTTACACGGAGCCAAAAACATTCAGTACTTC
few,TRBV2,.,TRBJ1-2,CASSNLIPGRGHYGYTF,TGTGCCAGCAGTAACCTCATCCCCGGCAGGGGCCACTATGGCTACACCTTC
.,TRBV5-4,TRBD1,TRBJ2-7,CASQRQQGAYEQYF,TGTGCCAGCCAAAGGCAACAGGGGGCATACGAGCAGTACTTC
few,TRBV15,TRBD1,TRBJ2-3,CATSNPSGTGGFTDTQYF,TGTGCCACCAGCAACCCTTCGGGGACAGGGGGATTCACAGATACGCAGTATTTT